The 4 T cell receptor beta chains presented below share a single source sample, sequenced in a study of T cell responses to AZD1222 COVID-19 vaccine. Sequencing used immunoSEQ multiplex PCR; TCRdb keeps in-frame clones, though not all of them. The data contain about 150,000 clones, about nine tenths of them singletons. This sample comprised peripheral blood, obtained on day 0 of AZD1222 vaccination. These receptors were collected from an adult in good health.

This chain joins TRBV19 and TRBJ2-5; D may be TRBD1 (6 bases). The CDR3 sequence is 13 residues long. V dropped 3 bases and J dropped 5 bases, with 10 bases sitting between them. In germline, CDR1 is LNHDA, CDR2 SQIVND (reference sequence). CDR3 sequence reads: CASSIGGAETQYF. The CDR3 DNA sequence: TGTGCCAGTAGTATTGGGGGCGCGGAGACCCAGTACTTC.

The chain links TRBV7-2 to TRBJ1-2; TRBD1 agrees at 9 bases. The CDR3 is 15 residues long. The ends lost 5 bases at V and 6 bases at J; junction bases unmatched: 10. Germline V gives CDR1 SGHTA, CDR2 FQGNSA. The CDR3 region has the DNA TGTGCCAGCAGCCTTCAAACAGGGGGCTGGGATGGCTACACCTTC. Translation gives CASSLQTGGWDGYTF.

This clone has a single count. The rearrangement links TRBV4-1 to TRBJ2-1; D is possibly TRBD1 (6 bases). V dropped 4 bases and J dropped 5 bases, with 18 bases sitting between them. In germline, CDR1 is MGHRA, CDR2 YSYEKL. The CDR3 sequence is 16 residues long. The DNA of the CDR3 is TGCGCCAGCAGCCCGCACAAGATCCAGGGGAACAATGAGCAGTTCTTC. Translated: CASSPHKIQGNNEQFF.

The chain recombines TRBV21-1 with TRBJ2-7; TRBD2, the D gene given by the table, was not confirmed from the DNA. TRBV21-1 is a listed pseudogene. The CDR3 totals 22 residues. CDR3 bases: TGTGCCAGCAGCAAAGATTCGGGGGATGACAGGATTCTAGCGGGGGCCTCCTACGAGCAGTACTTC. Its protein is CASSKDSGDDRILAGASYEQYF.